This T cell receptor beta chain is from a study of regulatory T cells in long-lasting Graves disease. Whole-study findings and limits: Results may be inaccurate due to the small sample size.

The germline CDR1 and CDR2 sequences are DFQATT and SNEGSKA (reference sequence). The CDR3 consists of 14 residues. The trim removed 3 bases at V and 5 bases at J, leaving 6 bases unmatched. Regarding time point: newly diagnosed GD, antithyroid drugs for less than 3 months. TCR sequences were obtained from RNA taken from PBMCs. Construction of TCR beta libraries relied on iRepertoire HTBI primers and on Arm-PCR targeting CDR3 regions. TCRdb reprocessed the multiplex PCR reads with MiXCR, giving one entry per CDR3 protein. This repertoire shows 520,000 or so distinct CDR3 sequences, about 12% found once; its top ten account for around 9.3%. This clonotype appeared a few times. Its target is unknown. The same sample was also studied in work on T cells in Graves' hyperthyroidism and ophthalmopathy.

The TCR was taken from a woman in her thirties with Graves disease. The chain joins TRBV20-1 to TRBJ2-7; TRBD1 aligns across 11 bases. This specimen consisted of peripheral blood mononuclear cells (PBMCs), obtained at new diagnosis, from a patient treated with antithyroid drugs. CDR3 amino acids: CSASRDRGIHEQYF. The CDR3 DNA follows: TGCAGTGCTAGCCGGGACAGGGGGATACACGAGCAGTACTTC.